This entry features one T cell receptor (beta chain) sequence. Its antigen has not been determined. The sample holds no much larger clone one base away, and base qualities are not on file. One collaborating source in Seattle enrolled patients during active infection and followed them longitudinally through the course of disease. Collaborating institutions collected whole blood in K2EDTA tubes following their own protocols. For TCRbeta analysis, collaborators shipped samples in one of three forms: frozen whole blood, isolated PBMCs, or DNA extracted from either of those sample types. The data were obtained in a study of blood T cell repertoires in COVID-19 (TCRdb year 2020). About the full investigation: The collaborator samples originated in the United States, Italy and Spain and spanned the acute and convalescent phases of COVID-19. The prospective study material was composed of cDNA or gDNA derived from T cells, B-cell-depleted T cells, or PBMCs. Deeply sampled blood TCRbeta repertoires from subjects exposed to, actively infected with, or recovered from COVID-19 were included in the dataset. The repertoires were released in a freely available public database meant as a resource for research on the immune response to SARS-CoV-2. The samples were drawn from the first 160 participants of the ongoing ImmuneRACE study and from 950 to 1,500 subjects provided by 6 global collaborators. Sample metadata almost always included a de-identified subject ID, COVID-19 status, age in years and sex. HLA class I and class II types, where available, came from metadata supplied by the sample provider rather than from assay-based typing. Study-wide conclusions, independent of this receptor: Clinical and demographic metadata were provided uncurated, with the amount varying by source and participant.

According to the germline V gene, CDR1 reads SGHDN and CDR2 reads FVKESK. Taken from cysteine to phenylalanine, the CDR3 has 15 residues. Left in the record is the CDR3 DNA by itself, 45 bases read in frame from the first base. Relative to germline, V is 3 bases shorter and J is 1 base shorter, with 7 bases between their ends. TCRbeta CDR3 regions were amplified from genomic DNA by means of the immunoSEQ Assay, a bias-controlled multiplex PCR. Under the source paper's analysis protocol: Nucleated cell counts per sample were estimated from amplification of reference gene primers within the assay. To quantify the absolute abundance of each unique TCRbeta CDR3 rearrangement, sequence reads were collapsed and filtered. For each sample, productive Simpson clonality was calculated as the square root of Simpson's diversity index over productive rearrangements. Held by TCRdb, this immuneACCESS table contains in-frame sequences only and omits some clones. Under half of the omission traces to an unresolved V gene where checked; the cause of the rest is unknown. V and J calls and clone size come straight from that table; D and trimming were deduced from the DNA. The sample table contains about 130,000 clones; only one count was recorded for approximately 90% of them. Of the sample, approximately 2% is held by the ten largest clones.

Sequencing was done on a sample of peripheral blood. The clonotype originates from a man between 50 and 59 years old with COVID-19, enrolled during active disease. The rearranged segments are TRBV14 and TRBJ2-6, with the D segment identity uncertain. The sequence in DNA is TGTGCCAGCAGCCACGCAGCGTCTGGGGCCAACGTCCTGACTTTC. Its protein is CASSHAASGANVLTF.